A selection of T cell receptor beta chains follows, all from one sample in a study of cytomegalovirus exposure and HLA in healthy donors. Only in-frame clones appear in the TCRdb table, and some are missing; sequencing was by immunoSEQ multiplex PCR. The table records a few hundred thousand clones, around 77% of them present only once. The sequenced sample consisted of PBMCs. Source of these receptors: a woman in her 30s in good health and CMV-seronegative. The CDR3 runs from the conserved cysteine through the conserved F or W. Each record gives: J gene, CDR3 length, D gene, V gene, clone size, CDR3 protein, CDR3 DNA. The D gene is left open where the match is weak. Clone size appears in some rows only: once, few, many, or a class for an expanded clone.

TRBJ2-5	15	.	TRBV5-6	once	CASSREVRRPMTQYF	TGTGCCAGCAGCCGAGAGGTTAGACGTCCAATGACCCAGTACTTC
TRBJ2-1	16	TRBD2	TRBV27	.	CASSPLRTRPYNEQFF	TGTGCCAGCAGTCCGCTCAGGACTAGACCTTACAATGAGCAGTTCTTC
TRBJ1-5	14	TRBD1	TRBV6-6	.	CASGTGAGNQPQHF	TGTGCCAGCGGAACAGGGGCAGGCAATCAGCCCCAGCATTTT
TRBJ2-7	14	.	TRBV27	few	CASSFRDSPYEQYF	TGTGCCAGCAGTTTCCGAGACAGCCCCTACGAGCAGTACTTC
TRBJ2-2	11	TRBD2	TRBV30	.	CAGGRAGELFF	TGTGCCGGGGGGAGGGCCGGGGAGCTGTTTTTT
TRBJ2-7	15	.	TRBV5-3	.	CARRSPPGSKVEQYF	TGTGCCAGAAGATCCCCCCCCGGGAGTAAGGTCGAGCAGTACTTC
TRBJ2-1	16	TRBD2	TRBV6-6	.	CASSYYSGRSYNEQFF	TGTGCCAGCAGTTACTATAGCGGGAGGTCCTACAATGAGCAGTTCTTC
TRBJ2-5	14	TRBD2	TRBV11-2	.	CASSPSGREDRQYF	TGTGCCAGCAGCCCCTCGGGGCGGGAGGACCGGCAGTACTTC
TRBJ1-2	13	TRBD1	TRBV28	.	CASRYGTGGGYTF	TGTGCCAGCAGGTACGGGACAGGGGGTGGCTACACCTTC
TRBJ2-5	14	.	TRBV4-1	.	CASSQDPGYETQYF	TGCGCCAGCAGCCAAGATCCCGGGTACGAGACCCAGTACTTC
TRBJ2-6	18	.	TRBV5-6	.	CASSFPRGGAAGANVLTF	TGTGCCAGCAGCTTCCCACGAGGGGGGGCGGCTGGGGCCAACGTCCTGACTTTC
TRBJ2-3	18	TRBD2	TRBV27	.	CASSFSILPGGPADTQYF	TGTGCCAGCAGTTTCAGTATCCTCCCGGGAGGGCCAGCAGATACGCAGTATTTT
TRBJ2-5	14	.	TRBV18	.	CASSPPASQETQYF	TGTGCCAGCTCACCACCGGCAAGCCAAGAGACCCAGTACTTC
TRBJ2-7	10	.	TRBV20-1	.	CSAGTGEQYF	TGCAGTGCCGGGACTGGGGAGCAGTACTTC
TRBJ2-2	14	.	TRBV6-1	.	CASSEAGASGELFF	TGTGCCAGCAGTGAAGCAGGCGCTAGCGGGGAGCTGTTTTTT
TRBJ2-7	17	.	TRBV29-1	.	CSVEGSDSPFSSYEQYF	TGCAGCGTTGAAGGGTCGGACAGTCCATTCTCCTCCTACGAGCAGTACTTC
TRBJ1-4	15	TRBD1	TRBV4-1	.	CASSQADRGNEKLFF	TGCGCCAGCAGCCAGGCGGACAGGGGTAATGAAAAACTGTTTTTT
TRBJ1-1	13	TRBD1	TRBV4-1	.	CASSSAGGTEAFF	TGCGCCAGCAGCTCGGCAGGGGGCACTGAAGCTTTCTTT
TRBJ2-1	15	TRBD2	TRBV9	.	CASSAGGGPNNEQFF	TGTGCCAGCAGCGCCGGGGGGGGGCCCAACAATGAGCAGTTCTTC
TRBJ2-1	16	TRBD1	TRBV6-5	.	CASSYSTGERYNEQFF	TGTGCCAGCAGTTACTCGACAGGGGAAAGGTACAATGAGCAGTTCTTC